This T cell receptor (beta chain) emerged from a study of human T cells and chemical hapten exposure. Each CDR3 protein is one row after TCRdb ran MiXCR on the RACE reads. In the table there are more than 80,000 distinct CDR3 sequences, under 11% of which are singletons. Time point described: patch test 2, 6 weeks after DPC sensitization. Treatment of the sample: therapeutic diphenylcyclopropenone sensitization with weekly scalp DPC. Many counts were recorded for this clonotype. The sequence was obtained from a woman between 45 and 65 years old with alopecia areata. Some clones in this sample may be carry-over from other donors' samples. Sequenced material: whole blood, taken in connection with sensitization to the hapten diphenylcyclopropenone (DPC).

CDR3 coding DNA: TGTGCCAGCAGGAAAAATGAGAACAATGAGCAGTTCTTC. This sequence encodes CASRKNENNEQFF. The V call is TRBV27, the J call TRBJ2-1; no reliable D call. The CDR3 has 13 residues. Germline CDR1 MNHEY, CDR2 SMNVEV (reference sequence). Trimming removed 6 bases from V and 5 bases from J, with 11 bases in between.